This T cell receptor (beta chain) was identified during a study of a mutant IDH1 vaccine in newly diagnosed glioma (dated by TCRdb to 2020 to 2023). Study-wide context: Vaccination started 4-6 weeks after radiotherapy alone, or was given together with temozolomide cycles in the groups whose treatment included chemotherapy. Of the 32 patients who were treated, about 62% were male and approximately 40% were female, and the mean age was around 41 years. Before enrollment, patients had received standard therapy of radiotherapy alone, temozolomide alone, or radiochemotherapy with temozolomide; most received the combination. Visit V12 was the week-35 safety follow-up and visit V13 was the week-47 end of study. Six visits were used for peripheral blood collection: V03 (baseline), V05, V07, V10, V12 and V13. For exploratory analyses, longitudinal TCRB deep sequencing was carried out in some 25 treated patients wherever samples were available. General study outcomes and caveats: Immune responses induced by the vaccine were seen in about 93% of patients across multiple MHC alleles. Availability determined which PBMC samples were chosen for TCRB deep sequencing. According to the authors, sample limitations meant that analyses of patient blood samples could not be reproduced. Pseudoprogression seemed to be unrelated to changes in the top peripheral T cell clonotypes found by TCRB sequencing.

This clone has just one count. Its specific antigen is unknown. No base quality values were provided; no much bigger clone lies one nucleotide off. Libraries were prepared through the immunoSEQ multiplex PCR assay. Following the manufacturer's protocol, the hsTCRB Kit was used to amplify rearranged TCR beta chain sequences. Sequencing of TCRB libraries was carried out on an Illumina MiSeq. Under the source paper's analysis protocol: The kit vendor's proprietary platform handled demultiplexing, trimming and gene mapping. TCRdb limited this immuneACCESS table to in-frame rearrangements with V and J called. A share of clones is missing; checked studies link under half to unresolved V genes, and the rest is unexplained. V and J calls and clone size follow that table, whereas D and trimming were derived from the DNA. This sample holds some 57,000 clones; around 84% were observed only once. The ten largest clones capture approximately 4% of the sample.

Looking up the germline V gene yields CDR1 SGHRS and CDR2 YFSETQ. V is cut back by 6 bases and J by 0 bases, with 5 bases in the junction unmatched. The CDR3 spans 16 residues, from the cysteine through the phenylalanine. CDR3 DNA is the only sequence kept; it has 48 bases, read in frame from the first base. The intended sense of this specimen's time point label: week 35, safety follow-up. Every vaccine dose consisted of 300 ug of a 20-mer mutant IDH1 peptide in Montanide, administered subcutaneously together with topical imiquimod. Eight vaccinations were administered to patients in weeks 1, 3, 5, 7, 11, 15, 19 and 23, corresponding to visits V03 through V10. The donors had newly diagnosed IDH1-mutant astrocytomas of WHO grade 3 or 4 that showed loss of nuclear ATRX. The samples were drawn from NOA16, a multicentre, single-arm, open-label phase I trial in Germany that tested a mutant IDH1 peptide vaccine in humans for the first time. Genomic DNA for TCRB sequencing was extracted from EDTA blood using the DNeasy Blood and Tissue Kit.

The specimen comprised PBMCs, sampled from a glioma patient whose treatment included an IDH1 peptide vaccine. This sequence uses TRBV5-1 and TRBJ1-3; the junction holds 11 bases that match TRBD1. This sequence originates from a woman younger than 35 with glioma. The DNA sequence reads TGCGCCAGCAATACCGGGACAGGGGGCTCTGGAAACACCATATATTTT. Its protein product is CASNTGTGGSGNTIYF.